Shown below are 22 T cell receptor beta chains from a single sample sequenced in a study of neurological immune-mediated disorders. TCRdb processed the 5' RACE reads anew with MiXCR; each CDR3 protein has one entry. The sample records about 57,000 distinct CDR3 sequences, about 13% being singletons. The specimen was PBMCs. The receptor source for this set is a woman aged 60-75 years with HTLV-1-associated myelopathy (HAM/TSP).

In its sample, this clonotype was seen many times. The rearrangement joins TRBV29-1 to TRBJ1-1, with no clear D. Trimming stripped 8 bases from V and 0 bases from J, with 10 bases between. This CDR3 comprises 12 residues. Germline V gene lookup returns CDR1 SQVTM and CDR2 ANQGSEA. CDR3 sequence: CSPNKVNTEAFF. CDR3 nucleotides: TGCAGCCCTAACAAGGTGAACACTGAAGCTTTCTTT.

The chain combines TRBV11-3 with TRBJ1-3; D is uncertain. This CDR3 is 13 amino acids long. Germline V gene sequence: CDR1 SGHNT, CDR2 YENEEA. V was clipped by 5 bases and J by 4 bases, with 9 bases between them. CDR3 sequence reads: CASSRSQGNTIYF. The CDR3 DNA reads TGTGCCAGCAGCCGCTCACAGGGAAACACCATATATTTT. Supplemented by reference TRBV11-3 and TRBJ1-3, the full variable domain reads EAGVVQSPRYKIIEKKQPVAFWCNPISGHNTLYWYLQNLGQGPELLIRYENEEAVDDSQLPKDRFSAERLKGVDSTLKIQPAELGDSAVYLCASSRSQGNTIYFGEGSWLTVV.

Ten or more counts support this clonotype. In DNA form, the CDR3 reads TGCGCCAGCAGCAAGGGACTAGCGGGAGTGGGCTACAATGAGCAGTTCTTC. Translated, it gives CASSKGLAGVGYNEQFF. The chain links TRBV5-1 to TRBJ2-1, with 14 bases lining up with TRBD2. V was clipped by 4 bases and J by 3 bases; unmatched bases: 6. This CDR3 has 17 amino acids. From germline, CDR1 is SGHRS and CDR2 YFSETQ.

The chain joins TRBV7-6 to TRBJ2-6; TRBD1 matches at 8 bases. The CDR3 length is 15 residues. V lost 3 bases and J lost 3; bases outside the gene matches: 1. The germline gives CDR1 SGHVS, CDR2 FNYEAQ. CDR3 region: CASSFTGGGANVLTF. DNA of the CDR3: TGTGCCAGCAGCTTTACAGGGGGTGGGGCCAACGTCCTGACTTTC.

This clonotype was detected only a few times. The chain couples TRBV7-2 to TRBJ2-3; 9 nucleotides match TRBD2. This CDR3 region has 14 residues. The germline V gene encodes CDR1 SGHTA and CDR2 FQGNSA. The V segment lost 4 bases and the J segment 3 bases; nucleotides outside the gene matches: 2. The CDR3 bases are TGTGCCAGCAGCTCAAGCGGGGGGACAGATACGCAGTATTTT. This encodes CASSSSGGTDTQYF.

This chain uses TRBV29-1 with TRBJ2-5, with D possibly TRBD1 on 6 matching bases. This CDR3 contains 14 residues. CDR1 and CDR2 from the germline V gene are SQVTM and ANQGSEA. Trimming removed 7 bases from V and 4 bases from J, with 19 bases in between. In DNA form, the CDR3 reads TGCAGCGCCTACCCGGACATCAGGGGAGAGACCCAGTACTTC. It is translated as CSAYPDIRGETQYF.

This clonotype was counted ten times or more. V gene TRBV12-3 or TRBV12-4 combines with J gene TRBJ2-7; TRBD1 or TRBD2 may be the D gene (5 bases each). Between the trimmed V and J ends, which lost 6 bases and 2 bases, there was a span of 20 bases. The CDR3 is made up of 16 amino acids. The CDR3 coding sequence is TGTGCCAGCAGCCGATCGGGACCGCGAGGAACCTACGAGCAGTACTTC. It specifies CASSRSGPRGTYEQYF.

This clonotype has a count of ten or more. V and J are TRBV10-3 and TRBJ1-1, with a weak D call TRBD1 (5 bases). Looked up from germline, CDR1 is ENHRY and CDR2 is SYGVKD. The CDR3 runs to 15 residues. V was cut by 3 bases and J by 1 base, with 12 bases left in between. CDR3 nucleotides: TGTGCCATCAGTGAAAATGGGGGGGGGAACACTGAAGCTTTCTTT. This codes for CAISENGGGNTEAFF.

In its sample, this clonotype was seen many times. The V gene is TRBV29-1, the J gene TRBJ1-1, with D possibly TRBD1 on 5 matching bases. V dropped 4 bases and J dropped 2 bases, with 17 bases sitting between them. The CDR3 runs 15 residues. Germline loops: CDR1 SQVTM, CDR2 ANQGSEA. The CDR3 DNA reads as TGCAGCGTTGTAGGCAGGGACGGGATTAACACTGAAGCTTTCTTT. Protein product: CSVVGRDGINTEAFF.

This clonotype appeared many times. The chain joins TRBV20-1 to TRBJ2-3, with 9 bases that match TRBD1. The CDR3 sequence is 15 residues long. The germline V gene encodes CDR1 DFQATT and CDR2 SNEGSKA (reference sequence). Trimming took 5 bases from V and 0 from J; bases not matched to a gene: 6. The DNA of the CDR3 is TGCAGTGCTTCCGCCGGGACAGGGAGCACAGATACGCAGTATTTT. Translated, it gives CSASAGTGSTDTQYF.

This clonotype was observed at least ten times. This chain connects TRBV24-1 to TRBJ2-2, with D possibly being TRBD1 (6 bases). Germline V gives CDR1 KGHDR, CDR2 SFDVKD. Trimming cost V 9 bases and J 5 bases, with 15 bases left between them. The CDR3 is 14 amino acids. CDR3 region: CATGSGGWTGELFF. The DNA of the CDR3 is TGTGCCACCGGTAGTGGGGGCTGGACCGGGGAGCTGTTTTTT.

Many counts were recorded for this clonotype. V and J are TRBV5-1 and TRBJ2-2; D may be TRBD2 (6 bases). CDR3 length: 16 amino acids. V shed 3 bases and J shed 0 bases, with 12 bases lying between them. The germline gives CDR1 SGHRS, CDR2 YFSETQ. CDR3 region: CASSSRRGSNTGELFF. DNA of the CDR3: TGCGCCAGCAGCTCTCGGAGGGGCTCGAACACCGGGGAGCTGTTTTTT. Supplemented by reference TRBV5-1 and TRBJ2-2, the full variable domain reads KAGVTQTPRYLIKTRGQQVTLSCSPISGHRSVSWYQQTPGQGLQFLFEYFSETQRNKGNFPGRFSGRQFSNSRSEMNVSTLELGDSALYLCASSSRRGSNTGELFFGEGSRLTVL.

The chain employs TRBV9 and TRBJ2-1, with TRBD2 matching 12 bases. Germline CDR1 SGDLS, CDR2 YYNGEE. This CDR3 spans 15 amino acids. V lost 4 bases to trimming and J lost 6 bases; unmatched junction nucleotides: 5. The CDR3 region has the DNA TGTGCCAGCAGCCCTAGCGGGAGGGCCCCCAATGAGCAGTTCTTC. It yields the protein CASSPSGRAPNEQFF.

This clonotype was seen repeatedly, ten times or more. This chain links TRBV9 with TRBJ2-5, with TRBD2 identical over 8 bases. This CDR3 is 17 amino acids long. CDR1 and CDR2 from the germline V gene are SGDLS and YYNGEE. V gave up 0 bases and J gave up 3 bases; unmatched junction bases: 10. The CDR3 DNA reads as TGTGCCAGCAGCGTAGATAGCGGGAAGCGATTTGAAGAGACCCAGTACTTC. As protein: CASSVDSGKRFEETQYF.

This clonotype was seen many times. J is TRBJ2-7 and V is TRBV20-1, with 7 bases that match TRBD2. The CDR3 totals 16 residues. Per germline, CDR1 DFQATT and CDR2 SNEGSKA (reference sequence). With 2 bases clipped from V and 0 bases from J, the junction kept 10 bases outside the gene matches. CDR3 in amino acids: CSARSPRSGVSYEQYF. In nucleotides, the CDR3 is TGCAGTGCTAGATCGCCTAGGAGCGGGGTCTCCTACGAGCAGTACTTC.

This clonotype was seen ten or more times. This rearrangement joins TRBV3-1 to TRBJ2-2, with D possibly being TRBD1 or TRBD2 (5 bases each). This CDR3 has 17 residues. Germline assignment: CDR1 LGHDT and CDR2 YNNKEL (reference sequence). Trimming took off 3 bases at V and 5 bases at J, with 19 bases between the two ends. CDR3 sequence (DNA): TGTGCCAGCAGCCAGAAGATCCACACTAGGGGAACCGGGGAGCTGTTTTTT. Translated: CASSQKIHTRGTGELFF.

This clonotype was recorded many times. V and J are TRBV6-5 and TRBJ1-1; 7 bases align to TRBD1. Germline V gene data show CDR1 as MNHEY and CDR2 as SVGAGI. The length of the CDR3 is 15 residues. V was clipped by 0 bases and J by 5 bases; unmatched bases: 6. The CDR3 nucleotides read TGTGCCAGCAGTTACTCGAGACAGGGAAAGACTGAAGCTTTCTTT. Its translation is CASSYSRQGKTEAFF.

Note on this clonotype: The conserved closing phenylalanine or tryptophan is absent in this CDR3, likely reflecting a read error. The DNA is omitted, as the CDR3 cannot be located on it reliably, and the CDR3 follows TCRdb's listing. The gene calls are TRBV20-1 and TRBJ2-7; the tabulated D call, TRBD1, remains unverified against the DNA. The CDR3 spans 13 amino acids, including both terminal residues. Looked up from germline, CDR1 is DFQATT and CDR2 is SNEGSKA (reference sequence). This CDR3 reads CSAIGESSYEQNL.

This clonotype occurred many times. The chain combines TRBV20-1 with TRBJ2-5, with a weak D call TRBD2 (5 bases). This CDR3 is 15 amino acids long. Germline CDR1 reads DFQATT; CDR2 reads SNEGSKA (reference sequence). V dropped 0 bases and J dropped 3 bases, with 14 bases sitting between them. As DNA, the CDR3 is TGCAGTGCTAGAGATTTAGCTGGAGGAAAAGAGACCCAGTACTTC. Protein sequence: CSARDLAGGKETQYF.

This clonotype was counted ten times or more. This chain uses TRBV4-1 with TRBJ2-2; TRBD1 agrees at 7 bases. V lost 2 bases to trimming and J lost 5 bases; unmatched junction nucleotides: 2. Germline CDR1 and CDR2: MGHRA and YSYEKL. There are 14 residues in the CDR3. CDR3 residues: CASSQQTGTGELFF. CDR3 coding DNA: TGCGCCAGCAGCCAACAGACAGGGACCGGGGAGCTGTTTTTT.

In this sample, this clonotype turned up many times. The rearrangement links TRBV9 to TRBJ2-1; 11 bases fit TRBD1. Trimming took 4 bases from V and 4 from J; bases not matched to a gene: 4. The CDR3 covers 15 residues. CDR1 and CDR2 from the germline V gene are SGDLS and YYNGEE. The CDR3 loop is CASSSGQGAYNEQFF. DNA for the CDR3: TGTGCCAGCAGCTCAGGACAGGGGGCATACAATGAGCAGTTCTTC. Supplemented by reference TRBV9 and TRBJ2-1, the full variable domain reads DSGVTQTPKHLITATGQRVTLRCSPRSGDLSVYWYQQSLDQGLQFLIQYYNGEERAKGNILERFSAQQFPDLHSELNLSSLELGDSALYFCASSSGQGAYNEQFFGPGTRLTVL.

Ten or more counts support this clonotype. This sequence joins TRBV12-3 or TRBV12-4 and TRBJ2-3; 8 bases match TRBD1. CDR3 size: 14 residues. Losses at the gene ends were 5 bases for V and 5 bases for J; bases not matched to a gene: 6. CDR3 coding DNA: TGTGCCAGCAGTCGGGACAGGACGCGAGATACGCAGTATTTT. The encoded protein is CASSRDRTRDTQYF.